The clone carrying this T cell receptor beta chain appeared a few times. This specimen belongs to a study of T-cell reconstitution after alpha-beta-depleted transplantation in children. Preparation of the TCRbeta library was carried out with unique molecular identifiers. A single record per CDR3 protein comes from TCRdb applying MiXCR to the PCR reads. The sample carries approximately 420,000 distinct CDR3 sequences, approximately 11% recorded once. This CDR3 has 15 residues. Trimming at V came to 6 bases and at J to 8 bases, leaving 11 bases not matched to a gene. Germline lookup yields CDR1 MNHNS and CDR2 SASEGT.

Material: PBMCs from the stem cell graft donor, obtained from the stem cell graft. The rearrangement joins TRBV6-1 to TRBJ2-1; 9 nucleotides match TRBD2. The receptor was derived from a human donor who donated a stem cell graft to a child with acute myeloid leukemia. Written as DNA, the CDR3 is TGTGCCAGCAGAGAGGGACTAGCTACGGTCGATGAGCAGTTCTTC. The encoded protein is CASREGLATVDEQFF.